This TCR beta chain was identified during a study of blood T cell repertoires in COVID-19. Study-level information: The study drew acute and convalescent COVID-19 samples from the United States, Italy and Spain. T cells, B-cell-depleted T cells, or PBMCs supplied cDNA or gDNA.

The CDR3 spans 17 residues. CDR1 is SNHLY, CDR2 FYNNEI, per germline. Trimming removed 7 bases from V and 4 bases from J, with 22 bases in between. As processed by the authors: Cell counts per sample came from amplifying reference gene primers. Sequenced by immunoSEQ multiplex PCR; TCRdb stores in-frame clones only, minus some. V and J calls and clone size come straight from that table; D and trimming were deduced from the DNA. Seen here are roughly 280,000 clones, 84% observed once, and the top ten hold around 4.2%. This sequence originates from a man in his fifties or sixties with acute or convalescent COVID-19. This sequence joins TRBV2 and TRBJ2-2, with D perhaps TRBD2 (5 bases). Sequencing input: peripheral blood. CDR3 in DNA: TGTGCCAGCACCGCACTCCAATTCCCACGGGGCACCGGGGAGCTGTTTTTT. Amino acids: CASTALQFPRGTGELFF.